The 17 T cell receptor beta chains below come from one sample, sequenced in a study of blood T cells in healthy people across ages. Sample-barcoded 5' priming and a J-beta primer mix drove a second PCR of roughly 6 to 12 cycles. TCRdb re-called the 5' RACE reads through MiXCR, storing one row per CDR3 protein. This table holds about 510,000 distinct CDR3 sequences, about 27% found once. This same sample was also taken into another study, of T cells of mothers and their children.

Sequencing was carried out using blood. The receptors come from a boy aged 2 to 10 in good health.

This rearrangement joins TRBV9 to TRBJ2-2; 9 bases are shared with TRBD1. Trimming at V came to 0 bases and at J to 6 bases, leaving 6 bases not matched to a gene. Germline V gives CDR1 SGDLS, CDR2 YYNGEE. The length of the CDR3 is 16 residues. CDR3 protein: CASSVEGTGRSGELFF. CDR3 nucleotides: TGTGCCAGCAGCGTAGAAGGGACAGGGCGGTCCGGGGAGCTGTTTTTT. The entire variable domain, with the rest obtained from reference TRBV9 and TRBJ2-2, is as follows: DSGVTQTPKHLITATGQRVTLRCSPRSGDLSVYWYQQSLDQGLQFLIQYYNGEERAKGNILERFSAQQFPDLHSELNLSSLELGDSALYFCASSVEGTGRSGELFFGEGSRLTVL.

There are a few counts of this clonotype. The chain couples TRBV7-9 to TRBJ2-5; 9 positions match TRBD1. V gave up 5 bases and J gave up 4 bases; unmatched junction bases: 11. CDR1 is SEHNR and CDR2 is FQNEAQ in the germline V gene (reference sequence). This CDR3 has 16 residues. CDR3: CASSPRQGERRETQYF. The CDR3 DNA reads TGTGCCAGCAGCCCTCGACAGGGGGAGAGAAGAGAGACCCAGTACTTC.

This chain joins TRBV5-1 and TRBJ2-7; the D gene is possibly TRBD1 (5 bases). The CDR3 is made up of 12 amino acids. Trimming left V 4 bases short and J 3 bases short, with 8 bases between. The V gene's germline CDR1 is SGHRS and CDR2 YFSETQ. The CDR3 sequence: CASSLQDYEQYF. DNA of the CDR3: TGCGCCAGCAGCCTACAGGACTACGAGCAGTACTTC.

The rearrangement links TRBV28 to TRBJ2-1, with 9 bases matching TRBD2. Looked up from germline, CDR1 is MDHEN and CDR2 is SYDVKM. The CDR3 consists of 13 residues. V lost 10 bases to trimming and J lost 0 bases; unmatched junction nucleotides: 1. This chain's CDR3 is CAISGSSYNEQFF. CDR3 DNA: TGTGCCATTAGCGGGAGCTCCTACAATGAGCAGTTCTTC.

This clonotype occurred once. The CDR3 protein is CSALGVAGVGTQYF. The CDR3, as DNA: TGCAGTGCCCTGGGGGTAGCGGGAGTTGGGACCCAGTACTTC. This chain connects TRBV20-1 to TRBJ2-5; 9 positions agree with TRBD2. Germline V CDR1 and CDR2: DFQATT, SNEGSKA (reference sequence). The CDR3 is 14 amino acids. V shed 6 bases and J 7 bases; nucleotides not matched to a gene: 12.

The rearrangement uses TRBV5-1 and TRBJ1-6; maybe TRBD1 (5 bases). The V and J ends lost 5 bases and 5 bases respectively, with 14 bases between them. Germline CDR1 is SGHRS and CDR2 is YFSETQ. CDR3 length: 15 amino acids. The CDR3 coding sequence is TGCGCCAGCAGGATTGGGGCAGAAAATAATTCACCCCTCCACTTT. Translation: CASRIGAENNSPLHF.

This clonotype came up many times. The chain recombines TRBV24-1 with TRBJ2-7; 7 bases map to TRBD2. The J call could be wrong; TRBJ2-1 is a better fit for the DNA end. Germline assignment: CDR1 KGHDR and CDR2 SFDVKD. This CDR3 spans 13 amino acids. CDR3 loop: CATSGLAANEQFF. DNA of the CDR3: TGTGCCACCAGTGGGCTAGCGGCCAATGAGCAGTTCTTC.

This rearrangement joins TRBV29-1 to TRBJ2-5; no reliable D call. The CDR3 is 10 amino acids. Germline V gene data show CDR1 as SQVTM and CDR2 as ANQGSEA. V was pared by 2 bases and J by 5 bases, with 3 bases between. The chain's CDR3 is CSVESETQYF. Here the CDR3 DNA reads TGCAGCGTTGAATCGGAGACCCAGTACTTC.

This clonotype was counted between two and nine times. CDR3: CASSLVVPNYGYTF. The CDR3 nucleotides read TGTGCCAGCAGCTTGGTTGTGCCTAACTATGGCTACACCTTC. The chain is built from TRBV7-2 and TRBJ1-2; D unresolved. Germline V gives CDR1 SGHTA, CDR2 FQGNSA. The CDR3 spans 14 residues. V was pared by 3 bases and J by 0 bases, with 8 bases between.

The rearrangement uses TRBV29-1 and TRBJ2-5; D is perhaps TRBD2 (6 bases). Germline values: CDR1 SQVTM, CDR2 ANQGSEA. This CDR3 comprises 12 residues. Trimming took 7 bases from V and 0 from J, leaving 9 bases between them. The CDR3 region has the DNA TGCAGCGCTCGGGAGTACCAAGAGACCCAGTACTTC. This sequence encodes CSAREYQETQYF.

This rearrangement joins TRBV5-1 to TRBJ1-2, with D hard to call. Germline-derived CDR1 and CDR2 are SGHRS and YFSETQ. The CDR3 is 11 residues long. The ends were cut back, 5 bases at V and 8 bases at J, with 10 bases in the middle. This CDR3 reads CASRESRGYTF. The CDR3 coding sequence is TGCGCCAGCAGAGAGAGTCGGGGCTACACCTTC.

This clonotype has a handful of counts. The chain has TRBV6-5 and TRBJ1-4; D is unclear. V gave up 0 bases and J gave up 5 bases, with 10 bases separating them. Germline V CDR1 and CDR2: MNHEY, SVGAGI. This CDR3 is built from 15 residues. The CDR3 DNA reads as TGTGCCAGCAGTTACTCTGAACAGCCAAATGAAAAACTGTTTTTT. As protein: CASSYSEQPNEKLFF.

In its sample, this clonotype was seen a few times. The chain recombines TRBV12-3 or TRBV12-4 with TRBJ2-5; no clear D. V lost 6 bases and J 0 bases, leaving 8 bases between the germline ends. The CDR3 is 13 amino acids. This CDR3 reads CASSSTHQETQYF. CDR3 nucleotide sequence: TGTGCCAGCAGCTCGACACACCAAGAGACCCAGTACTTC.

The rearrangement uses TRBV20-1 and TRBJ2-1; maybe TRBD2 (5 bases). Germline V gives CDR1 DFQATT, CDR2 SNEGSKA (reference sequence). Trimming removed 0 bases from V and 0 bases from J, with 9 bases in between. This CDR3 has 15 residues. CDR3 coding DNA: TGCAGTGCTAGAGATGAGCGGAGCTCCTACAATGAGCAGTTCTTC. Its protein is CSARDERSSYNEQFF.

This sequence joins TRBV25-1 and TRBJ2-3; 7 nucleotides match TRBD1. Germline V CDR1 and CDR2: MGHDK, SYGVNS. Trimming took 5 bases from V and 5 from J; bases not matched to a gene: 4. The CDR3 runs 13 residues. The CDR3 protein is CASSQGELDTQYF. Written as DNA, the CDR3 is TGTGCCAGCAGTCAGGGGGAGTTAGATACGCAGTATTTT.

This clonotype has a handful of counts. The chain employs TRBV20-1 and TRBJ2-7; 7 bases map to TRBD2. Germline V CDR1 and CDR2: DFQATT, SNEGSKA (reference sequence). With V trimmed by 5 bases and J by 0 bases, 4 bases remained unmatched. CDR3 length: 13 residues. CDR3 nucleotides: TGCAGTGCTGGACGCGGGAGCTCCTACGAGCAGTACTTC. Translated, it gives CSAGRGSSYEQYF.

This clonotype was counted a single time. The CDR3 sequence: CASSLGRMDEKLFF. In DNA, the CDR3 is TGTGCCAGCAGCTTAGGCAGGATGGATGAAAAACTGTTTTTT. This rearrangement joins TRBV5-5 to TRBJ1-4, with D unclear. Trimming cost V 2 bases and J 6 bases, with 11 bases left between them. The V gene's germline CDR1 is SGHKS and CDR2 YYEKEE (reference sequence). There are 14 residues in the CDR3.